This T cell receptor (beta chain) was captured by sequencing in a study of control samples from healthy donors and cancer patients. Sequenced by immunoSEQ multiplex PCR; TCRdb stores in-frame clones only, minus some. The table includes about 170,000 clones, roughly 94% detected once. There are 10 residues in the CDR3. CDR1 is MDHEN, CDR2 SYDVKM, per germline. V gave up 6 bases and J gave up 5 bases, with 2 bases separating them. This TCR came from a woman aged 18-29 years in good health. The chain joins TRBV28 to TRBJ1-5; no reliable D call. Sample: blood. CDR3 DNA sequence: TGTGCCAGCAGCCATCAGCCCCAGCATTTT. Its translation is CASSHQPQHF. The full variable domain, completed using reference TRBV28 and TRBJ1-5, is DVKVTQSSRYLVKRTGEKVFLECVQDMDHENMFWYRQDPGLGLRLIYFSYDVKMKEKGDIPEGYSVSREKKERFSLILESASTNQTSMYLCASSHQPQHFGDGTRLSIL.